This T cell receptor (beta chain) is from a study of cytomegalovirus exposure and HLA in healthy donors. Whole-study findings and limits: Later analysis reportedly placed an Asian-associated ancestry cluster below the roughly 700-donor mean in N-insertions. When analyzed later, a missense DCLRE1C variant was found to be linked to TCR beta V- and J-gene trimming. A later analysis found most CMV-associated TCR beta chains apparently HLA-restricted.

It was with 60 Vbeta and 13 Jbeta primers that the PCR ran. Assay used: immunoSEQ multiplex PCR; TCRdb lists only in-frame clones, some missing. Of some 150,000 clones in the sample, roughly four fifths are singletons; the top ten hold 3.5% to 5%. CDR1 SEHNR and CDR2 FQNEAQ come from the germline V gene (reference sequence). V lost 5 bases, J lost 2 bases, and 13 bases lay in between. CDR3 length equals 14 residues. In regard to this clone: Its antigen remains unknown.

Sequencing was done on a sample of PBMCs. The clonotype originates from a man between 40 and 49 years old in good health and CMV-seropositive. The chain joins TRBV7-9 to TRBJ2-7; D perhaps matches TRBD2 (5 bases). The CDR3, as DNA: TGTGCCAGCAGCCCCTGGACTGAAACCTACGAGCAGTACTTC. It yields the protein CASSPWTETYEQYF.